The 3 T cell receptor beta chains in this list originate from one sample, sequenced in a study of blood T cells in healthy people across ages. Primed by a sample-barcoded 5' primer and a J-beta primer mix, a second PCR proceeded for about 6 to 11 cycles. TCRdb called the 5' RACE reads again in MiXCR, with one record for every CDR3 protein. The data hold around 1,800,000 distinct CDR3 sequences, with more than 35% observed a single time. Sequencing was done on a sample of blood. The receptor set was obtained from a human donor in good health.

In DNA, the CDR3 is TGTGCCAGCAGCCTGGGACAGGGGCACACCTACGAGCAGTTCTTC. This gives the protein CASSLGQGHTYEQFF. The chain uses TRBV9 and TRBJ2-1, with 10 positions matching TRBD1. Trimming took 4 bases from V and 10 from J; bases not matched to a gene: 11. The CDR3 has 15 amino acids. Germline CDR1 SGDLS, CDR2 YYNGEE.

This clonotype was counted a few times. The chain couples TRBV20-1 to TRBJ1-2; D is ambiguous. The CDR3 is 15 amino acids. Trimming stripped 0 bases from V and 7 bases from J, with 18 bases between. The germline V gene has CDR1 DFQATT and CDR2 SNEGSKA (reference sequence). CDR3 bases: TGCAGTGCTAGAGATCAATATTTGGGAGGAGCTGGCTACACCTTC. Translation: CSARDQYLGGAGYTF.

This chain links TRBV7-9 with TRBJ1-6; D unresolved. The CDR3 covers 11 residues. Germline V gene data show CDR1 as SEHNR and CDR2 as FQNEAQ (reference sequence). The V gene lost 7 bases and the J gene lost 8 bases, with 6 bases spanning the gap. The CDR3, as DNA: TGTGCCAGCACCGTCGATTCACCCCTCCACTTT. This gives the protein CASTVDSPLHF.